Below, 30 T cell receptor beta chains from the same sample are listed, as sequenced in a study of cytomegalovirus exposure and HLA in healthy donors. The assay was immunoSEQ multiplex PCR, and TCRdb's table has in-frame clones only and misses some. This sample has about 120,000 clones, with 70% to 90% found just once. Source material: PBMCs. The receptors were sampled from a woman aged 18 to 35 in good health and CMV-seronegative.

The rearrangement links TRBV2 to TRBJ2-7; the match to TRBD1 covers 10 bases. The CDR3 contains 14 residues. Trimming cost V 6 bases and J 2 bases; bases outside gene matches: 4. The germline CDR1 and CDR2 sequences are SNHLY and FYNNEI. The CDR3 reads CASRGQGQAYEQYF. For the CDR3, the DNA is TGTGCCAGCAGGGGACAGGGGCAAGCCTACGAGCAGTACTTC.

The V call is TRBV6-5, the J call TRBJ2-2; D not certain. Germline loops: CDR1 MNHEY, CDR2 SVGAGI. Trimming pared 6 bases from V and 0 bases from J, leaving 5 bases between. The CDR3 extends over 13 amino acids. The CDR3 loop reads CASRAPNTGELFF. CDR3 nucleotides: TGTGCCAGCAGGGCCCCGAACACCGGGGAGCTGTTTTTT.

The rearrangement links TRBV5-1 to TRBJ2-3; weak D call: TRBD2 (5 bases). CDR3 length: 15 amino acids. V dropped 4 bases and J dropped 2 bases, with 14 bases sitting between them. Germline V gives CDR1 SGHRS, CDR2 YFSETQ. DNA of the CDR3: TGCGCCAGCAGCCCCGATAGCGACTACACAGATACGCAGTATTTT. This gives the protein CASSPDSDYTDTQYF. Together with reference TRBV5-1 and TRBJ2-3, the CDR3 gives the full variable domain: KAGVTQTPRYLIKTRGQQVTLSCSPISGHRSVSWYQQTPGQGLQFLFEYFSETQRNKGNFPGRFSGRQFSNSRSEMNVSTLELGDSALYLCASSPDSDYTDTQYFGPGTRLTVL.

The V call is TRBV6-4, the J call TRBJ2-7; perhaps TRBD2 as D (5 bases). The CDR3 sequence is 13 residues long. Trimming shortened V by 2 bases and J by 2 bases, and 7 bases separated the two germline ends. Germline loops: CDR1 MRHNA, CDR2 SNTAGT. CDR3 DNA: TGTGCCAGCAGTGACCTCGGGGCCTACGAGCAGTACTTC. Translating gives CASSDLGAYEQYF.

The table lists this clone with a count of one. V usage is TRBV4-3 and J usage is TRBJ2-7; 8 bases are a match to TRBD2. CDR3 length: 17 amino acids. The germline CDR1 and CDR2 sequences are LGHNA and YSLEER. The trim removed 0 bases at V and 0 bases at J, leaving 7 bases unmatched. CDR3 coding DNA: TGCGCCAGCAGCCAAGAAAAGACTAGCGTTAGCTCCTACGAGCAGTACTTC. Protein product: CASSQEKTSVSSYEQYF.

The gene calls are TRBV6-6 and TRBJ1-1; D might be TRBD1 (5 bases). Germline assignment: CDR1 MNHNY and CDR2 SVGAGI (reference sequence). Trimming removed 2 bases at V and 4 bases at J, with 14 bases between. The CDR3 covers 15 residues. The CDR3 reads CASSYDTRGGTEAFF. DNA of the CDR3: TGTGCCAGCAGTTACGATACTAGGGGAGGCACTGAAGCTTTCTTT.

V usage is TRBV12-5 and J usage is TRBJ2-3, with TRBD1 as a possible D gene (6 bases). CDR3 size: 20 residues. Germline CDR1 LGHNT, CDR2 FRNRAP. Trimming cost V 0 bases and J 0 bases, with 22 bases left between them. The CDR3 nucleotides read TGTGCTAGTGGTTTGGTAATAGTTCCCGTTGGACAGCTTAGCACAGATACGCAGTATTTT. It translates to CASGLVIVPVGQLSTDTQYF.

The chain is built from TRBV6-6 and TRBJ1-6; the D is unclear. The CDR3 is made up of 15 amino acids. CDR1 and CDR2 from the germline V gene are MNHNY and SVGAGI (reference sequence). V was pared by 0 bases and J by 7 bases, with 10 bases between. The chain's CDR3 is CASSYSARENSPLHF. CDR3 nucleotide sequence: TGTGCCAGCAGTTACTCCGCCCGGGAAAATTCACCCCTCCACTTT.

This sequence joins TRBV27 and TRBJ2-7, with TRBD2 matching over 9 bases. Per germline, CDR1 MNHEY and CDR2 SMNVEV (reference sequence). The CDR3 contains 14 residues. J was trimmed by 1 base and V by 6 bases; bases with no gene match: 4. The CDR3 here is CASRLAGDSYEQYF. For the CDR3, the DNA is TGTGCCAGCAGGTTAGCGGGAGATTCCTACGAGCAGTACTTC.

This clone was observed once. The genes are TRBV5-1 and TRBJ2-7, with a weak D call TRBD2 (6 bases). Germline V CDR1 and CDR2: SGHRS, YFSETQ. The germline V and J ends were trimmed by 3 bases and 2 bases, with 12 bases remaining between them. The CDR3 consists of 14 residues. CDR3 amino acids: CASSSGLPAYEQYF. The CDR3, as DNA: TGCGCCAGCAGCTCGGGACTGCCAGCCTACGAGCAGTACTTC.

The J gene is TRBJ1-3, the V gene TRBV19, with no clear D. Trimming removed 8 bases from V and 0 bases from J, with 8 bases in between. Germline CDR1 and CDR2: LNHDA and SQIVND (reference sequence). CDR3 length: 13 amino acids. CDR3 coding DNA: TGTGCCAGTCTACAGAACTCTGGAAACACCATATATTTT. Its protein product is CASLQNSGNTIYF.

The chain has TRBV27 and TRBJ2-1, with 15 bases lining up with TRBD2. V shed 5 bases, J shed 7 bases, and the junction held 3 bases outside the gene matches. The germline V gene encodes CDR1 MNHEY and CDR2 SMNVEV (reference sequence). CDR3 length: 15 residues. The CDR3 protein is CASSTGTSGRNEQFF. The DNA for the CDR3 is TGTGCCAGCAGTACCGGGACTAGCGGGAGGAATGAGCAGTTCTTC.

V usage is TRBV7-2 and J usage is TRBJ2-5; the match to TRBD2 covers 15 bases. V gave up 4 bases and J gave up 5 bases; unmatched junction bases: 5. Germline assignment: CDR1 SGHTA and CDR2 FQGNSA. The CDR3 runs to 16 residues. Here the CDR3 reads CASSSGLAGGRETQYF. The CDR3 DNA sequence: TGTGCCAGCAGCTCTGGACTAGCGGGAGGGAGGGAGACCCAGTACTTC.

The chain recombines TRBV30 with TRBJ1-5, with D perhaps TRBD1 (5 bases). The CDR3 totals 13 residues. Germline V gene data show CDR1 as GTSNPN and CDR2 as SVGIG (reference sequence). Trimming shortened V by 2 bases and J by 0 bases, and 5 bases separated the two germline ends. As DNA, the CDR3 is TGTGCCTGGAGTCAGGGTAGCAATCAGCCCCAGCATTTT. It specifies CAWSQGSNQPQHF.

This sequence joins TRBV5-1 and TRBJ2-7; 13 positions match TRBD2. After removal of 3 bases from V and 4 bases from J, the junction contained 7 bases not matched to a gene. CDR3 length equals 16 residues. CDR1 SGHRS and CDR2 YFSETQ come from the germline V gene. CDR3 in amino acids: CASSSRTSGGLYEQYF. The CDR3 DNA reads TGCGCCAGCAGCTCGCGGACTAGCGGGGGACTTTACGAGCAGTACTTC.

The chain couples TRBV7-2 to TRBJ2-3; TRBD2 matches at 11 bases. Trimming took 5 bases from V and 1 from J; bases not matched to a gene: 5. Germline CDR1 reads SGHTA; CDR2 reads FQGNSA. The CDR3 sequence is 16 residues long. CDR3 DNA sequence: TGTGCCAGCAGCCCACGACTAGCGGGACGCACAGATACGCAGTATTTT. Encoded protein: CASSPRLAGRTDTQYF.

The V and J genes are TRBV2 and TRBJ2-7, with D uncertain. Trimming took 7 bases from V and 0 from J, leaving 10 bases between them. This CDR3 comprises 13 residues. Looked up from germline, CDR1 is SNHLY and CDR2 is FYNNEI. The CDR3 protein is CASTAGSSYEQYF. CDR3 nucleotides: TGTGCCAGCACTGCAGGCAGCTCCTACGAGCAGTACTTC.

Only a few counts were recorded for this clone. V usage is TRBV6-4 and J usage is TRBJ1-2, with a weak D call TRBD1 (5 bases). The ends were cut back, 2 bases at V and 7 bases at J, with 14 bases in the middle. This CDR3 region has 14 residues. CDR1 and CDR2 (germline): MRHNA, SNTAGT. This chain's CDR3 is CASSDQSDSSGYTF. CDR3 DNA sequence: TGTGCCAGCAGTGACCAGAGCGACAGTTCTGGCTACACCTTC.

The V and J genes are TRBV13 and TRBJ1-2, with 9 bases matching TRBD1. This CDR3 has 15 amino acids. Germline V gene sequence: CDR1 PRHDT, CDR2 FYEKMQ (reference sequence). V was pared by 4 bases and J by 8 bases, with 11 bases of the junction left unmatched. This CDR3 reads CASSSLGTGIGGYTF. CDR3 DNA: TGTGCCAGCAGCTCCCTCGGGACAGGGATCGGAGGCTACACCTTC.

J is TRBJ1-5 and V is TRBV5-8, with 8 bases that match TRBD1. V was pared by 4 bases and J by 7 bases, with 16 bases of the junction left unmatched. The V gene's germline CDR1 is SGHTS and CDR2 YDEGEE. The CDR3 sequence is 17 residues long. The CDR3: CASSPKPDREYRQPQHF. The CDR3 DNA reads as TGTGCCAGCAGCCCAAAACCGGACAGGGAATATCGACAGCCCCAGCATTTT.

The J gene is TRBJ2-1, the V gene TRBV4-1, with 8 bases identical to TRBD1. This CDR3 comprises 17 residues. V trimming: 4 bases; J trimming: 0 bases; junction bases outside the gene matches: 8. In germline, CDR1 is MGHRA, CDR2 YSYEKL. The CDR3: CASSRSTGATSYNEQFF. The CDR3 region has the DNA TGCGCCAGCAGCCGGTCGACAGGGGCTACCTCCTACAATGAGCAGTTCTTC.

Only one count was recorded for this clone. The genes are TRBV9 and TRBJ2-3, with D perhaps matching TRBD2 (5 bases). V lost 2 bases, J lost 4 bases, and 17 bases lay in between. The CDR3 spans 16 residues. Germline lookup yields CDR1 SGDLS and CDR2 YYNGEE. The CDR3 reads CASSVTLRLGADTQYF. CDR3 bases: TGTGCCAGCAGCGTGACCCTACGATTGGGAGCAGATACGCAGTATTTT.

The chain has TRBV25-1 and TRBJ1-6; TRBD1 matches 10 bases. The CDR3 totals 15 residues. The V gene end was trimmed by 6 bases and the J gene end by 4 bases; junction bases not matched to a gene: 3. Per the germline V gene, CDR1 is MGHDK and CDR2 is SYGVNS. The CDR3 DNA reads as TGTGCCAGCAGCGGGGACAGGGGTTATAATTCACCCCTCCACTTT. Its translation: CASSGDRGYNSPLHF. The whole variable domain, filled in from reference TRBV25-1 and TRBJ1-6, reads EADIYQTPRYLVIGTGKKITLECSQTMGHDKMYWYQQDPGMELHLIHYSYGVNSTEKGDLSSESTVSRIRTEHFPLTLESARPSHTSQYLCASSGDRGYNSPLHFGNGTRLTVT.

The chain employs TRBV6-5 and TRBJ1-1, with a weak D call TRBD1 (6 bases). The CDR3 runs to 13 residues. Germline CDR1 reads MNHEY; CDR2 reads SVGAGI. V lost 2 bases, J lost 11 bases, and 15 bases lay in between. The CDR3 protein is CASSYRTGSGAFF. CDR3 sequence (DNA): TGTGCCAGCAGTTACCGAACAGGGTCGGGGGCTTTCTTT.

This clone was seen a single time. The chain is built from TRBV30 and TRBJ1-6, with TRBD1 matching over 7 bases. The trim removed 5 bases at V and 5 bases at J, leaving 3 bases unmatched. CDR1 GTSNPN and CDR2 SVGIG come from the germline V gene (reference sequence). CDR3 length: 13 residues. CDR3 sequence reads: CAWGGQNNSPLHF. CDR3 coding DNA: TGTGCCTGGGGGGGACAGAATAATTCACCCCTCCACTTT.

CDR3 protein: CASSVNRENANTGELFF. Here the CDR3 DNA reads TGTGCCAGCAGCGTAAACAGGGAAAACGCGAACACCGGGGAGCTGTTTTTT. The chain carries TRBV9 and TRBJ2-2; D may be TRBD1 (6 bases). CDR1 is SGDLS and CDR2 is YYNGEE in the germline V gene. This CDR3 spans 17 amino acids. Trimming removed 1 base from V and 0 bases from J, with 13 bases in between.

The genes are TRBV6-5 and TRBJ1-1; D not certain. V was shortened by 2 bases and J by 0 bases, with 10 bases between the two germline ends. This CDR3 spans 15 amino acids. The germline V gene has CDR1 MNHEY and CDR2 SVGAGI. CDR3 DNA: TGTGCCAGCAGTTACGCGCTAGGAATGAACACTGAAGCTTTCTTT. Protein: CASSYALGMNTEAFF.

This chain links TRBV7-9 with TRBJ1-2; D ambiguous. Germline values: CDR1 SEHNR, CDR2 FQNEAQ (reference sequence). V gave up 0 bases and J gave up 7 bases, with 12 bases separating them. There are 14 residues in the CDR3. Written as DNA, the CDR3 is TGTGCCAGCAGCTTAGCTGGGAGTTCCACTGGCTACACCTTC. Amino acid sequence: CASSLAGSSTGYTF.

The gene calls are TRBV28 and TRBJ1-5; D uncertain. V was clipped by 5 bases and J by 1 base, with 3 bases between them. The germline V gene has CDR1 MDHEN and CDR2 SYDVKM. The CDR3 totals 12 residues. CDR3 in amino acids: CASSPSNQPQHF. The CDR3, as DNA: TGTGCCAGCAGTCCAAGCAATCAGCCCCAGCATTTT.

The rearrangement uses TRBV27 and TRBJ2-3; 7 nucleotides line up with TRBD1. The CDR3 covers 15 residues. Germline V gene sequence: CDR1 MNHEY, CDR2 SMNVEV (reference sequence). After removal of 9 bases from V and 2 bases from J, the junction contained 11 bases not matched to a gene. The CDR3 is CASGMGQTNTDTQYF. The CDR3 bases are TGTGCCAGTGGGATGGGACAGACTAACACAGATACGCAGTATTTT.